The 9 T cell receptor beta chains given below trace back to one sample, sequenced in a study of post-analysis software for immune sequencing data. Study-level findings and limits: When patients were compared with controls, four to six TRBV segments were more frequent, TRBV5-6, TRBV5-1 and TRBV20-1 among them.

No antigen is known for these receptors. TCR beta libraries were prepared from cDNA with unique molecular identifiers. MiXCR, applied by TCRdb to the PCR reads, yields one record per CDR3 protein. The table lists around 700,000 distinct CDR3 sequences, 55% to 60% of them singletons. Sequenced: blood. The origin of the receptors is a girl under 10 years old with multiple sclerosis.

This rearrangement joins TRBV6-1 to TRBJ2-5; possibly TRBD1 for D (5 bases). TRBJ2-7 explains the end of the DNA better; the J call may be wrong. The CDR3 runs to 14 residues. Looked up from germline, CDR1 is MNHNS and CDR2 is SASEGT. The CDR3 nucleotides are TGTGCCAGCAGTGAAGGGCCAGGGAACTACGAGCAGTACTTC. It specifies CASSEGPGNYEQYF.

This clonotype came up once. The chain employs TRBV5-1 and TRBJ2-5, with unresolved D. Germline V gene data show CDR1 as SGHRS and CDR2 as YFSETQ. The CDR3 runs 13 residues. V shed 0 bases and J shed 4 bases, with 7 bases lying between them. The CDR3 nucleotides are TGCGCCAGCAGCTTGGATCATGTAGAGACCCAGTACTTC. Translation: CASSLDHVETQYF.

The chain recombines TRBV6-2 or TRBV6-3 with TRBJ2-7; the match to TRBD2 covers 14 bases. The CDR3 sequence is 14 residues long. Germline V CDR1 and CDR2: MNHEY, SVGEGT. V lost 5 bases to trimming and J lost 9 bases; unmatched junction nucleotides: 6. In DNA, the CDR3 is TGTGCCAGCAGTCAACTCGGACTAGCGGGGGGGCAGTACTTC. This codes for CASSQLGLAGGQYF.

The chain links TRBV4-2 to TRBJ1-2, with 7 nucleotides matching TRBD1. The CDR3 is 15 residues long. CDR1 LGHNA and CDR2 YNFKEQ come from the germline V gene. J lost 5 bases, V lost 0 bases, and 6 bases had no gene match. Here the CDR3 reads CASSQDRTRGYGYTF. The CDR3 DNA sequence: TGTGCCAGCAGCCAAGATCGAACCAGGGGGTATGGCTACACCTTC.

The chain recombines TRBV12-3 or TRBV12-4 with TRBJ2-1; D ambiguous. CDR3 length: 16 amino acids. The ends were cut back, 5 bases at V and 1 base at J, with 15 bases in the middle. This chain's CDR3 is CASSTPLPGSYNEQFF. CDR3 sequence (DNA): TGTGCCAGCAGTACCCCATTACCGGGTTCCTACAATGAGCAGTTCTTC.

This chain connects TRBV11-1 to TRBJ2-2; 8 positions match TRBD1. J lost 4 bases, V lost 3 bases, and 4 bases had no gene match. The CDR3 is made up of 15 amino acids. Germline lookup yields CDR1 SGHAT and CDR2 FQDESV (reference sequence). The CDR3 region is CASSFTGGFTGELFF. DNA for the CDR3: TGTGCCAGCAGCTTTACAGGGGGTTTCACCGGGGAGCTGTTTTTT.

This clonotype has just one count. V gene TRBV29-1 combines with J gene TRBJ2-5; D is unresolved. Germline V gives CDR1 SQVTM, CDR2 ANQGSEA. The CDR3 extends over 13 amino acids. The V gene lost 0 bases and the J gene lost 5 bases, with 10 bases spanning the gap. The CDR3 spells CSVEDYTAETQYF. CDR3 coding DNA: TGCAGCGTTGAAGATTATACGGCGGAGACCCAGTACTTC.

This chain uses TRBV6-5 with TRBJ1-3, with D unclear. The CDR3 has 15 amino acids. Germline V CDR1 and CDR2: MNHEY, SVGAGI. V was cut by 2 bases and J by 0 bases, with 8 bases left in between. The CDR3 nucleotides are TGTGCCAGCAGTTACGCACAGAGCTCTGGAAACACCATATATTTT. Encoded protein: CASSYAQSSGNTIYF.

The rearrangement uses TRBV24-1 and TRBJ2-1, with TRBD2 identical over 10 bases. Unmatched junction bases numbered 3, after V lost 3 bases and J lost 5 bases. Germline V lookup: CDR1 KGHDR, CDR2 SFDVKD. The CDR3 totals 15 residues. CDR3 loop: CATSDRTSGNNEQFF. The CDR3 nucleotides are TGTGCCACCAGTGATCGGACTAGCGGAAACAATGAGCAGTTCTTC.